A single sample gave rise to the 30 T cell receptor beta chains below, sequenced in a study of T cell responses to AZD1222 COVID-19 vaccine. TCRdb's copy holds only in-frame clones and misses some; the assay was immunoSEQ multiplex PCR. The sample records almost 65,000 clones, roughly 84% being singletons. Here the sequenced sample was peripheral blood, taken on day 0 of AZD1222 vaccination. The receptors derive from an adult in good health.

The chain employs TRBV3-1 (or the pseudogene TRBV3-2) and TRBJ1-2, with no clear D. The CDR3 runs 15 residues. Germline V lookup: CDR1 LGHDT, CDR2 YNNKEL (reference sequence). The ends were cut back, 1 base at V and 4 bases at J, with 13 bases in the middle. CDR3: CASSQVWAPGYGYTF. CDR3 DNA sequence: TGTGCCAGCAGCCAAGTTTGGGCCCCAGGCTATGGCTACACCTTC.

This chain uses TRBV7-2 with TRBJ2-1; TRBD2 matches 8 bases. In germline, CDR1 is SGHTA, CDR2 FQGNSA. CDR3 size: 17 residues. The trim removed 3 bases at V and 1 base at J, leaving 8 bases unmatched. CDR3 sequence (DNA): TGTGCCAGCAGCTTTAGGCCAAGCGGGGGTTCCTACAATGAGCAGTTCTTC. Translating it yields CASSFRPSGGSYNEQFF.

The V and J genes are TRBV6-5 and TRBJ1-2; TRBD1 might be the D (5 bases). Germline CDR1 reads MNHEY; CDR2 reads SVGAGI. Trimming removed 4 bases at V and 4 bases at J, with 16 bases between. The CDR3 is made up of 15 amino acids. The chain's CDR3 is CASSFYDGASYGYTF. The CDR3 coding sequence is TGTGCCAGCAGTTTTTACGATGGGGCCAGCTATGGCTACACCTTC.

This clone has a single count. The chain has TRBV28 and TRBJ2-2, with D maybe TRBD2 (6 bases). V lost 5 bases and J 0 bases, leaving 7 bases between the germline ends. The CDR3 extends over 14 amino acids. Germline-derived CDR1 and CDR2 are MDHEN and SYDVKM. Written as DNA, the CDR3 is TGTGCCAGCAGTGGGGGGTCGAACACCGGGGAGCTGTTTTTT. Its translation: CASSGGSNTGELFF.

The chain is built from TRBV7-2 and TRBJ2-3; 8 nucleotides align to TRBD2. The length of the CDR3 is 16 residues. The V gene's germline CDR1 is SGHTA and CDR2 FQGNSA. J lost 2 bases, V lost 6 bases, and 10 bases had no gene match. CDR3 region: CASRQRAGVNTDTQYF. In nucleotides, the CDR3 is TGTGCCAGCAGACAAAGAGCGGGGGTTAACACAGATACGCAGTATTTT.

CDR3 in DNA: TGTGCCAGCAGCTTCGGACAGATCAATGAGCAGTTCTTC. Translation: CASSFGQINEQFF. The rearrangement links TRBV7-6 to TRBJ2-1; possibly TRBD1 for D (6 bases). Germline V CDR1 and CDR2: SGHVS, FNYEAQ. V dropped 3 bases and J dropped 6 bases, with 9 bases sitting between them. The CDR3 spans 13 residues.

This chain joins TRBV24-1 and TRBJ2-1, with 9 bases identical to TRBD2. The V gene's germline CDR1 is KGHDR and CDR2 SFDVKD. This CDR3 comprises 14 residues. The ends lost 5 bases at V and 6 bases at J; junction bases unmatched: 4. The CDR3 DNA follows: TGTGCCACCAGTGGCCCTAGCGGGGCCAATGAGCAGTTCTTC. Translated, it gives CATSGPSGANEQFF.

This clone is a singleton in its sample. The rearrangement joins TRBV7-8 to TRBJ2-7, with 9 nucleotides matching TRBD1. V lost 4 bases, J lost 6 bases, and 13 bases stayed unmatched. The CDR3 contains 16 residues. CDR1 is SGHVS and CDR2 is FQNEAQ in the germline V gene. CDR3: CASSSPGTGKPREQYF. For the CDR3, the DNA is TGTGCCAGCAGCTCCCCCGGGACAGGGAAACCTCGCGAGCAGTACTTC.

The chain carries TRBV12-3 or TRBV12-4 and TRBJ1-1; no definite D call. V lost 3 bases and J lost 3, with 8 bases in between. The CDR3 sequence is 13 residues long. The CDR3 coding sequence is TGTGCCAGCAGTTTGGCAACCGACACTGAAGCTTTCTTT. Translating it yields CASSLATDTEAFF.

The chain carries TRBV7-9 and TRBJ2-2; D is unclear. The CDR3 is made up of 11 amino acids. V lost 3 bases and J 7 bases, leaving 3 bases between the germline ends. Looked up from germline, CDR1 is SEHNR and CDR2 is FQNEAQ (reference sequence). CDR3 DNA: TGTGCCAGCAGCTTCGTCGGGGAGCTGTTTTTT. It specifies CASSFVGELFF. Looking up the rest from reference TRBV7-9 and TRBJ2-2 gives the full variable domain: DTGVSQNPRHKITKRGQNVTFRCDPISEHNRLYWYRQTLGQGPEFLTYFQNEAQLEKSRLLSDRFSAERPKGSFSTLEIQRTEQGDSAMYLCASSFVGELFFGEGSRLTVL.

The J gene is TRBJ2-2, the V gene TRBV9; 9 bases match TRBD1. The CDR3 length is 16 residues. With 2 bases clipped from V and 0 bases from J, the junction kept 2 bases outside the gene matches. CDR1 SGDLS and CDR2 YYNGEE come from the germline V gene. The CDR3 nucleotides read TGTGCCAGCAGCGTCGGGGACAGGGCGAACACCGGGGAGCTGTTTTTT. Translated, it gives CASSVGDRANTGELFF.

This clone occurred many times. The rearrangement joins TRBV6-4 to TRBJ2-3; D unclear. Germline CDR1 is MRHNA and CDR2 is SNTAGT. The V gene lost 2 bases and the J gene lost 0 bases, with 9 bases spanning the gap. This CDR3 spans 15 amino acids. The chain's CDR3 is CASSDNAESTDTQYF. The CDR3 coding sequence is TGTGCCAGCAGTGACAACGCGGAGAGCACAGATACGCAGTATTTT.

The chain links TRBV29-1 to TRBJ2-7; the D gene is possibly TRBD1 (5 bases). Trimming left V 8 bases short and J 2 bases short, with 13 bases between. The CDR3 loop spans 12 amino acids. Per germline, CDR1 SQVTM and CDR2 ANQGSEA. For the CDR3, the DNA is TGCAGCATCCCGCAGGGCCCCTACGAGCAGTACTTC. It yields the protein CSIPQGPYEQYF.

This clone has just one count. CDR3 in amino acids: CASSFTADLDEQYF. The CDR3, as DNA: TGTGCCAGCAGCTTTACGGCCGACCTTGACGAGCAGTACTTC. The chain employs TRBV11-1 and TRBJ2-7, with D uncertain. The length of the CDR3 is 14 residues. In germline, CDR1 is SGHAT, CDR2 FQDESV (reference sequence). V shed 3 bases and J shed 5 bases, with 14 bases lying between them.

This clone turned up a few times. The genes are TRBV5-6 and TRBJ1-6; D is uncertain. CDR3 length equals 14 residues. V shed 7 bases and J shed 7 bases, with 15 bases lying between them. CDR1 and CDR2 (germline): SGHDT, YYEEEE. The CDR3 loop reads CASHLTRVNSPLHF. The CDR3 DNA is TGTGCCAGCCACTTGACAAGGGTGAATTCACCCCTCCACTTT.

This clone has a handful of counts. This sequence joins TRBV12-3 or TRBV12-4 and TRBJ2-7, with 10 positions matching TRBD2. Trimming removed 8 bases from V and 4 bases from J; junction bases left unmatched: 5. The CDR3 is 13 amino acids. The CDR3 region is CASVNSGGYEQYF. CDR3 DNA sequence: TGTGCCAGCGTAAATAGCGGGGGGTACGAGCAGTACTTC.

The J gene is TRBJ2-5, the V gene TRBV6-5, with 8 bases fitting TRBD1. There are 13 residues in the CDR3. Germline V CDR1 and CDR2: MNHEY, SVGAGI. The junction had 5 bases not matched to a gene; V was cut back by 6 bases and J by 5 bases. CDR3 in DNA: TGTGCCAGCAGGCTGGACAGGGCTGAGACCCAGTACTTC. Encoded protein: CASRLDRAETQYF.

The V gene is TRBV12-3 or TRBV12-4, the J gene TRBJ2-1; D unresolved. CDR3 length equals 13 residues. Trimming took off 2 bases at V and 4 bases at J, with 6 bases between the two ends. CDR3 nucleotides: TGTGCCAGCAGTTTACCTTTATACAATGAGCAGTTCTTC. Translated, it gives CASSLPLYNEQFF.

CDR3 in amino acids: CASIPAGGDEQFF. The CDR3 nucleotides read TGTGCCAGCATCCCGGCGGGGGGCGATGAGCAGTTCTTC. V and J are TRBV5-4 and TRBJ2-1; 8 bases match TRBD2. The trim removed 6 bases at V and 8 bases at J, leaving 7 bases unmatched. The CDR3 spans 13 residues. The germline V gene encodes CDR1 SGHNT and CDR2 YYREEE (reference sequence).

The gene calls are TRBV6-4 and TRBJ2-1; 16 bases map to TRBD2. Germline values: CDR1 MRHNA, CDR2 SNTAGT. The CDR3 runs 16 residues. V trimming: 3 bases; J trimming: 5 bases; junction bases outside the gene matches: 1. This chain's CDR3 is CASSDGTSGGDNEQFF. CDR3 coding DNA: TGTGCCAGCAGTGATGGGACTAGCGGGGGGGACAATGAGCAGTTCTTC.

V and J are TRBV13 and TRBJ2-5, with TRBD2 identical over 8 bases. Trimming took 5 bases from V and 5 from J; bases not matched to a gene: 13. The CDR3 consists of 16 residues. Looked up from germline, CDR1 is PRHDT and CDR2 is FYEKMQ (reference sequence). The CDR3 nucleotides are TGTGCCAGCAGCCCCACTACAAGCGGGGGAAGGGAGACCCAGTACTTC. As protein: CASSPTTSGGRETQYF. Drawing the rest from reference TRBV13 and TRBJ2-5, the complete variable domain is AAGVIQSPRHLIKEKRETATLKCYPIPRHDTVYWYQQGPGQDPQFLISFYEKMQSDKGSIPDRFSAQQFSDYHSELNMSSLELGDSALYFCASSPTTSGGRETQYFGPGTRLLVL.

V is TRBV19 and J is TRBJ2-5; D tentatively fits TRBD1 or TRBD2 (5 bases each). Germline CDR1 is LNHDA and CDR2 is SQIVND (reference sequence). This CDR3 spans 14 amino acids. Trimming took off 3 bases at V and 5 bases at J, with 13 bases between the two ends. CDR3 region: CASSIERGSETQYF. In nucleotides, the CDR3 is TGTGCCAGTAGTATCGAGAGGGGCTCGGAGACCCAGTACTTC.

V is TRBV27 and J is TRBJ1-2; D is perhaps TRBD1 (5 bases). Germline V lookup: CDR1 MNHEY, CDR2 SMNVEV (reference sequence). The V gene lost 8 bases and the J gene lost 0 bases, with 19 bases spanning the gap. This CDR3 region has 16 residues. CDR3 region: CASLPVQELANYGYTF. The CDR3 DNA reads TGTGCCAGCCTACCAGTACAGGAACTCGCTAACTATGGCTACACCTTC.

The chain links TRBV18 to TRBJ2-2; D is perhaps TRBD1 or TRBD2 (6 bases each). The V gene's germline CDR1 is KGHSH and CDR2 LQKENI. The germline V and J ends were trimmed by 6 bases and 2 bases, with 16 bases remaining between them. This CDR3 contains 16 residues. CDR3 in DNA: TGTGCCAGCTCCCTAGGGGGGCAGGCCAACACCGGGGAGCTGTTTTTT. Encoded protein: CASSLGGQANTGELFF.

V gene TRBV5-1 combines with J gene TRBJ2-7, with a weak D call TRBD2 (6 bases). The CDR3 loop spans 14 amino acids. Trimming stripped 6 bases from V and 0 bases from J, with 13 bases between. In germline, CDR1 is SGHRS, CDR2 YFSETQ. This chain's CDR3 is CASTRRGSSYEQYF. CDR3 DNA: TGCGCCAGCACCCGGAGGGGCAGCTCCTACGAGCAGTACTTC.

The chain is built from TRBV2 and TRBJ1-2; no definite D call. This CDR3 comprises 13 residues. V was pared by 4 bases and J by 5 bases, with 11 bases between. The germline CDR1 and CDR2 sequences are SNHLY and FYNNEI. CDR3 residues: CASSARLPYGYTF. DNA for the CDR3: TGTGCCAGCAGTGCCAGGCTGCCGTATGGCTACACCTTC.

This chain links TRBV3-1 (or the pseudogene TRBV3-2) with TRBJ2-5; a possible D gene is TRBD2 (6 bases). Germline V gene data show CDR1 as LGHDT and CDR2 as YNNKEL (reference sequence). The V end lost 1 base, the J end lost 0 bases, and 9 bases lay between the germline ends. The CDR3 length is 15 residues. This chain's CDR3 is CASSQGRDYQETQYF. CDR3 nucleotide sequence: TGTGCCAGCAGCCAAGGGAGGGACTACCAAGAGACCCAGTACTTC.

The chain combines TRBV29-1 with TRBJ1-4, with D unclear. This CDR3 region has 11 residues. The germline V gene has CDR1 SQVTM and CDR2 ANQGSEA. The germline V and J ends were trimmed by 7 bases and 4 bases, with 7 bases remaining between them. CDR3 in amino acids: CSGWINEKLFF. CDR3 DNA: TGCAGCGGCTGGATTAATGAAAAACTGTTTTTT.

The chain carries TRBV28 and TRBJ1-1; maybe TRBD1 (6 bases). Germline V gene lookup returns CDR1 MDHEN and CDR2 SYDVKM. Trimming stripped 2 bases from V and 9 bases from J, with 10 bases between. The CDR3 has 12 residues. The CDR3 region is CASSLLGGQAFF. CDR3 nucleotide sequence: TGTGCCAGCAGTTTACTCGGGGGGCAAGCTTTCTTT.

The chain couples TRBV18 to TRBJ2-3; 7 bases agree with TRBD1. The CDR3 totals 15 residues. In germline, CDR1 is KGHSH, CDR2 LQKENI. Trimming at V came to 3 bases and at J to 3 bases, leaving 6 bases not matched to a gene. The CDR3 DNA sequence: TGTGCCAGCTCACCCACAGGGGTGTTTACAGATACGCAGTATTTT. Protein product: CASSPTGVFTDTQYF.